These T cell receptor beta chains were read from a single sample in a study of CD8+ T cells in alopecia areata. Data came from immunoSEQ multiplex PCR; TCRdb stores just in-frame clones and leaves some out. The data show 150,000 to 200,000 clones, with over 55% seen just once and just over 1% held by the top ten. The sequenced sample was CD4+ T cells sorted from blood, obtained at week 24, from a patient treated with tofacitinib. Receptors were obtained from a human donor with alopecia areata. Each CDR3 is given without its conserved first and last residue.

TRBV29-1,TRBJ1-1,SVQGANTEAF
TRBV30,TRBJ1-2,AWSQSGGWGWSGA
TRBV29-1,TRBJ1-2,SVEGPDLYGYT
TRBV30,TRBJ2-1,AWSGTARGYNEQF
TRBV6-5,TRBJ1-6,ASNRDGGGSPLH
TRBV7-9,TRBJ1-5,ASSSDSSNQPQH
TRBV7-3,TRBJ1-1,ASSRPGATEAF
TRBV6-1,TRBJ2-2,ASSGSLNTGELF
TRBV10-3,TRBJ1-4,AISESPGKSEKLF
TRBV10-3,TRBJ2-3,AIWQGTDTQY
TRBV18,TRBJ1-1,ASSPDGAPNTEAF
TRBV25-1,TRBJ2-5,ASSESRGIQETQY
TRBV9,TRBJ1-2,ASSVASPGNYGYT
TRBV30,TRBJ1-1,AWSVTGATEAF
TRBV29-1,TRBJ1-2,SVQRGQAYGYT
TRBV7-9,TRBJ2-5,ASSPVKAPTYQETQY
TRBV6-5,TRBJ1-1,ASSYRGVRGSTEAF
TRBV7-3,TRBJ2-5,ASSFTGGSEETQY
TRBV9,TRBJ2-5,ASSVVGDQGVTQY
TRBV7-3,TRBJ2-5,ASSHRDRPTTQY
TRBV5-1,TRBJ2-5,ASTLGETQY
TRBV7-2,TRBJ2-7,ASSLGTGKGLYEQY
TRBV29-1,TRBJ1-5,SVGENSNQPQH
TRBV30,TRBJ1-4,AWTAGASNEKLF
TRBV5-1,TRBJ2-3,ASSLVEAWDTQY
TRBV30,TRBJ1-5,AWSGGASNQPQH
TRBV29-1,TRBJ2-4,SVEVSGLAKNIQY
TRBV7-2,TRBJ2-2,ASSLGGGGELF
TRBV18,TRBJ1-2,ASSPGKADHYGYT
TRBV7-9,TRBJ2-4,ASSFDPGQGMDIQY
TRBV9,TRBJ2-2,ASSVAPDPTAGELF
TRBV29-1,TRBJ1-2,SATPGQGNFDGYT
TRBV2,TRBJ1-1,ASRGEPRGSMF
TRBV29-1,TRBJ1-4,SVDSGRQGREKLF
TRBV15,TRBJ1-1,ATSRDLEGNTEAF
TRBV30,TRBJ1-2,AWSSGTNYGYT
TRBV29-1,TRBJ2-5,STWGGTEVETQY
TRBV30,TRBJ2-2,AWSVGGNTGELF
TRBV27,TRBJ1-2,ASSRSGGRGYT
TRBV30,TRBJ2-5,AWRSPSSVETQY
TRBV29-1,TRBJ1-1,SVPQGSQPNTEAF
TRBV9,TRBJ2-3,ASSVAGLGTDTQY
TRBV20-1,TRBJ2-4,SPGQGNIQY
TRBV30,TRBJ2-7,AWSVRGTYEQY
TRBV6-6,TRBJ1-1,ASSTTVNTEAF
TRBV29-1,TRBJ1-2,SVGTGVNYGYT
TRBV9,TRBJ2-1,ASSVALADYNEQF
TRBV9,TRBJ1-2,ASSVEAGGSYGYT
TRBV7-3,TRBJ2-3,ASSPEVGTQY
TRBV25-1,TRBJ2-3,ASSERVTQY
TRBV27,TRBJ1-5,ASIQSWPGPNYQPQH
TRBV7-6,TRBJ1-5,ASSLWEGEGGQPQH
TRBV15,TRBJ2-3,ATSSGFTSGTTDTQY
TRBV30,TRBJ1-3,ARTGDGNTIY